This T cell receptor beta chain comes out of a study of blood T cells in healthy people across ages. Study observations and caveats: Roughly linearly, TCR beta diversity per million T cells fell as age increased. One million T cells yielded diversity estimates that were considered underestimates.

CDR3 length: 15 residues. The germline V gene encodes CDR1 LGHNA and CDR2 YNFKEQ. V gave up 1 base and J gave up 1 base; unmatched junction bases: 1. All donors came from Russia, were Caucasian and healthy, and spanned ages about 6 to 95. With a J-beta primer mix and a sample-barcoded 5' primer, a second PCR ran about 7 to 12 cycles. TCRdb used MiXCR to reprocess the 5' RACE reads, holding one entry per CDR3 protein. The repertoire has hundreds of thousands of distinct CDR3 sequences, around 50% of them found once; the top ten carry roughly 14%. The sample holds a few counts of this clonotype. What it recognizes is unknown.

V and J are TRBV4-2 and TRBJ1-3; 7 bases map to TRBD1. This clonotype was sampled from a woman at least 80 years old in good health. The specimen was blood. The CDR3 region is CASSQGDSSGNTIYF. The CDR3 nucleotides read TGTGCCAGCAGCCAAGGGGACAGTTCTGGAAACACCATATATTTT.